Listed here are 7 T cell receptor beta chains from one sample, sequenced in a study of Graves' ophthalmopathy and Graves' hyperthyroidism. Amplification targeted the TCR beta CDR3 regions, with RNA transcripts as the source material. Second-round multiplex PCR came after first-round RT-PCR with HTBI primers. One entry per CDR3 protein, called by TCRdb with MiXCR from the multiplex PCR reads. The table includes around 1,200,000 distinct CDR3 sequences, about 40% detected once. The sample was peripheral blood or thyroid tissue (not recorded which). The receptors here all came from an adult man with Graves' hyperthyroidism.

The V and J genes are TRBV3-1 and TRBJ1-3; TRBD1 might be the D (5 bases). Germline V gene sequence: CDR1 LGHDT, CDR2 YNNKEL (reference sequence). This CDR3 spans 17 amino acids. The V end lost 1 base, the J end lost 1 base, and 14 bases lay between the germline ends. The CDR3 region has the DNA TGTGCCAGCAGCCAAGTTGGGACCGGGGGTTCTGGAAACACCATATATTTT. Amino acid sequence: CASSQVGTGGSGNTIYF.

This clonotype showed up just a few times. V usage is TRBV9 and J usage is TRBJ1-5; the match to TRBD1 covers 9 bases. CDR1 is SGDLS, CDR2 YYNGEE, per germline. CDR3 size: 20 residues. The V segment lost 2 bases and the J segment 0 bases; nucleotides outside the gene matches: 15. CDR3 bases: TGTGCCAGCAGCGTTTCTCGGGACAGGGTAAGCCAATATAGCAATCAGCCCCAGCATTTT. It codes for CASSVSRDRVSQYSNQPQHF.

The chain combines TRBV30 with TRBJ1-1; weak D call: TRBD1 (5 bases). Trimming took off 0 bases at V and 6 bases at J, with 11 bases between the two ends. This CDR3 contains 13 residues. The germline V gene encodes CDR1 GTSNPN and CDR2 SVGIG (reference sequence). CDR3 DNA: TGTGCCTGGAGTGTAAGTGGGGGTCCTGAAGCTTTCTTT. This codes for CAWSVSGGPEAFF.

This clonotype was counted ten times or more. The rearrangement uses TRBV7-8 and TRBJ2-5; the D gene is possibly TRBD1 (5 bases). The CDR3 has 15 residues. The germline V gene encodes CDR1 SGHVS and CDR2 FQNEAQ. The V end was cut by 3 bases, the J end by 2 bases, with 13 bases between. This chain's CDR3 is CASSLWDRQQETQYF. The CDR3 DNA sequence: TGTGCCAGCAGCTTGTGGGATCGACAGCAAGAGACCCAGTACTTC.

This clonotype was recorded many times. The J gene is TRBJ1-5, the V gene TRBV7-2; D gene ambiguous. Germline V gene data show CDR1 as SGHTA and CDR2 as FQGNSA. This CDR3 has 15 residues. V dropped 3 bases and J dropped 0 bases, with 9 bases sitting between them. The CDR3 DNA is TGTGCCAGCAGCTTGGAAGACTATAGCAATCAGCCCCAGCATTTT. Translating gives CASSLEDYSNQPQHF.

This clonotype was seen only a few times. The chain carries TRBV6-2 or TRBV6-3 and TRBJ2-5; no definite D call. In germline, CDR1 is MNHEY, CDR2 SVGEGT. The CDR3 has 13 residues. The V and J ends lost 2 bases and 5 bases respectively, with 9 bases between them. The CDR3 sequence is CASSYLPGETQYF. For the CDR3, the DNA is TGTGCCAGCAGTTACCTTCCTGGGGAGACCCAGTACTTC.

The V gene is TRBV12-3 or TRBV12-4, the J gene TRBJ2-5, with D maybe TRBD2 (6 bases). V lost 2 bases and J 4 bases, leaving 14 bases between the germline ends. There are 15 residues in the CDR3. The CDR3 loop is CASSLSWGVGETQYF. The DNA of the CDR3 is TGTGCCAGCAGTTTATCGTGGGGGGTAGGAGAGACCCAGTACTTC.